The source of this TCR beta chain is a study of blood T cell repertoires in COVID-19. The wider study: Spain, Italy and the United States supplied samples that represented acute and convalescent COVID-19. PBMCs, B-cell-depleted T cells, or T cells were the source of the cDNA or gDNA that made up the material.

The germline CDR1 and CDR2 sequences are SGHTA and FQGNSA. Trimming removed 1 base from V and 1 base from J, with 13 bases in between. The CDR3 has 16 amino acids. Per the original data handling: By means of reference gene primer amplification, nucleated cell counts were estimated. TCRdb's table, derived via immunoSEQ multiplex PCR, lists solely in-frame clones and lacks some. V, J and clone size were drawn from that table, and D and trimming were deduced from the DNA. The sample has about 110,000 clones, 76% seen once. V usage is TRBV7-2 and J usage is TRBJ2-5; maybe TRBD1 (6 bases). Input material: peripheral blood. This clonotype was obtained from a woman older than 75 with acute or convalescent COVID-19. The CDR3 spells CASSLVAQGPQETQYF. As DNA, the CDR3 is TGTGCCAGCAGCTTAGTGGCTCAGGGGCCCCAAGAGACCCAGTACTTC.